The rows below give T cell receptor beta chains drawn from one sample of a study of cytomegalovirus exposure and HLA in healthy donors. The table came from immunoSEQ multiplex PCR; TCRdb's copy has only in-frame clones and leaves some out. The sample yields fewer than 250,000 clones, approximately 82% seen once. Sequenced material: PBMCs. Source of these receptors: a male donor in good health and CMV-seronegative. Each CDR3 is given with its conserved first and last residue. Fields, in order: CDR3 length, D gene, J gene, clone size, V gene, CDR3 DNA, CDR3 protein. The D gene is left open where the match is weak. The size entry is marked missing in some rows and otherwise reads once, few, many or a size class.

len: 20; d_gene: TRBD2; j_gene: TRBJ2-6; abundance: -; v_gene: TRBV18; CDR3nt: TGTGCCAGCTCACCACTTGGACTAGCGGGGATCTCTCTGGGGGCCAACGTCCTGACTTTC; CDR3aa: CASSPLGLAGISLGANVLTF
len: 16; d_gene: -; j_gene: TRBJ2-4; abundance: -; v_gene: TRBV27; CDR3nt: TGTGCCAGCAGCCCAAAGGGCGGGCTAGCCAAAAACATTCAGTACTTC; CDR3aa: CASSPKGGLAKNIQYF
len: 14; d_gene: -; j_gene: TRBJ2-7; abundance: -; v_gene: TRBV7-6; CDR3nt: TGTGCCAGCAGCTTATGGGAGTCCCCCTACGAGCAGTACTTC; CDR3aa: CASSLWESPYEQYF
len: 13; d_gene: -; j_gene: TRBJ2-7; abundance: -; v_gene: TRBV30; CDR3nt: TGTGCCTGGAGTGTACTTAGCTCCTACGAGCAGTACTTC; CDR3aa: CAWSVLSSYEQYF
len: 16; d_gene: -; j_gene: TRBJ2-1; abundance: -; v_gene: TRBV9; CDR3nt: TGTGCCAGCAGCGTAGCCCCCGGCAGGGCCTACAATGAGCAGTTCTTC; CDR3aa: CASSVAPGRAYNEQFF
len: 18; d_gene: TRBD1; j_gene: TRBJ1-3; abundance: few; v_gene: TRBV2; CDR3nt: TGTGCCAGCAGTGAGATCCCGGGACAGTTATCGTCTGGAAACACCATATATTTT; CDR3aa: CASSEIPGQLSSGNTIYF
len: 15; d_gene: TRBD2; j_gene: TRBJ2-5; abundance: -; v_gene: TRBV15; CDR3nt: TGTGCCACCACTAAGTCCCTAGCGGCAATAGAGACCCAGTACTTC; CDR3aa: CATTKSLAAIETQYF
len: 17; d_gene: TRBD2; j_gene: TRBJ2-3; abundance: -; v_gene: TRBV27; CDR3nt: TGTGCCAGCAGTTCAACGTCCGGACTAGCAGTTGGAGATACGCAGTATTTT; CDR3aa: CASSSTSGLAVGDTQYF
len: 15; d_gene: TRBD1; j_gene: TRBJ2-3; abundance: -; v_gene: TRBV13; CDR3nt: TGTGCCAGCAGCGTAGGGACAGCTGGGGCGGATACGCAGTATTTT; CDR3aa: CASSVGTAGADTQYF
len: 16; d_gene: TRBD2; j_gene: TRBJ2-1; abundance: -; v_gene: TRBV7-2; CDR3nt: TGTGCCAGCAGCCGGCCAGGGAGGGAGGGAATGAATGAGCAGTTCTTC; CDR3aa: CASSRPGREGMNEQFF
len: 12; d_gene: -; j_gene: TRBJ1-2; abundance: once; v_gene: TRBV27; CDR3nt: TGTGCCAGCAGTCCCCCTGGCGGGGACTACACCTTC; CDR3aa: CASSPPGGDYTF
len: 15; d_gene: TRBD1; j_gene: TRBJ2-7; abundance: -; v_gene: TRBV5-4; CDR3nt: TGTGCCAGCAGCAGATCCGGGACAGGGTCCTACGAGCAGTACTTC; CDR3aa: CASSRSGTGSYEQYF
len: 12; d_gene: -; j_gene: TRBJ2-7; abundance: -; v_gene: TRBV27; CDR3nt: TGTGCCAGCAGCATTACATTTGGCGAGCAGTACTTC; CDR3aa: CASSITFGEQYF
len: 15; d_gene: TRBD2; j_gene: TRBJ2-5; abundance: -; v_gene: TRBV7-9; CDR3nt: TGTGCCAGCAGCTTAGGGGCTAGCGGGAGTGAGACCCAGTACTTC; CDR3aa: CASSLGASGSETQYF
len: 15; d_gene: TRBD1; j_gene: TRBJ1-2; abundance: -; v_gene: TRBV5-6; CDR3nt: TGTGCCAGCAGCTTGGAACAGGGGTACCCCTATGGCTACACCTTC; CDR3aa: CASSLEQGYPYGYTF
len: 14; d_gene: TRBD2; j_gene: TRBJ2-7; abundance: few; v_gene: TRBV9; CDR3nt: TGTGCCAGCAGCGTAGTGGCTAGCGGGGGCGAGCAGTACTTC; CDR3aa: CASSVVASGGEQYF
len: 15; d_gene: -; j_gene: TRBJ2-3; abundance: -; v_gene: TRBV5-5; CDR3nt: TGTGCCAGCAGCTTGTATACAGGTGGAACAGATACGCAGTATTTT; CDR3aa: CASSLYTGGTDTQYF
len: 16; d_gene: TRBD1; j_gene: TRBJ1-5; abundance: -; v_gene: TRBV19; CDR3nt: TGTGCCAGTAGTATTGACGGGACAGACTTCAATCAGCCCCAGCATTTT; CDR3aa: CASSIDGTDFNQPQHF
len: 12; d_gene: -; j_gene: TRBJ2-7; abundance: -; v_gene: TRBV6-1; CDR3nt: TGTGCCAGCAGTCGGGGCTCCTACGAGCAGTACTTC; CDR3aa: CASSRGSYEQYF
len: 15; d_gene: -; j_gene: TRBJ2-5; abundance: -; v_gene: TRBV5-4; CDR3nt: TGTGCCAGCAGCTTGTCGTTTGGGGGGCAAGAGACCCAGTACTTC; CDR3aa: CASSLSFGGQETQYF
len: 20; d_gene: -; j_gene: TRBJ2-2; abundance: -; v_gene: TRBV5-5; CDR3nt: TGTGCCAGCCATCCTCATTGGGGGGGGGCAGGGCGCTCAAACACCGGGGAGCTGTTTTTT; CDR3aa: CASHPHWGGAGRSNTGELFF
len: 15; d_gene: TRBD1; j_gene: TRBJ2-7; abundance: -; v_gene: TRBV6-1; CDR3nt: TGTGCCAGCAGTAGACCGGGACAGGGTTCCTACGAGCAGTACTTC; CDR3aa: CASSRPGQGSYEQYF
len: 14; d_gene: TRBD1; j_gene: TRBJ1-2; abundance: -; v_gene: TRBV2; CDR3nt: TGTGCCAGCGTCGGACAGGGGGCTAACTATGGCTACACCTTC; CDR3aa: CASVGQGANYGYTF
len: 13; d_gene: -; j_gene: TRBJ1-1; abundance: few; v_gene: TRBV14; CDR3nt: TGTGCCAGCAGCCCCTGGGAAGAGGGTGAAGCTTTCTTT; CDR3aa: CASSPWEEGEAFF
len: 13; d_gene: -; j_gene: TRBJ1-4; abundance: -; v_gene: TRBV7-6; CDR3nt: TGTGCCAGCAGCTTATTTAGGGGTGAAAAACTGTTTTTT; CDR3aa: CASSLFRGEKLFF
len: 15; d_gene: TRBD2; j_gene: TRBJ2-1; abundance: -; v_gene: TRBV7-9; CDR3nt: TGTGCCAGCAACCTAGCGGGAGAGCTGTACAATGAGCAGTTCTTC; CDR3aa: CASNLAGELYNEQFF
len: 13; d_gene: TRBD2; j_gene: TRBJ2-1; abundance: -; v_gene: TRBV30; CDR3nt: TGTGCCTGGAGTCATACTAGCGTTGGTGAGCAGTTCTTC; CDR3aa: CAWSHTSVGEQFF
len: 14; d_gene: TRBD2; j_gene: TRBJ2-5; abundance: once; v_gene: TRBV28; CDR3nt: TGTGCCAGCGGTCGGACTAGCGGCCAAGAGACCCAGTACTTC; CDR3aa: CASGRTSGQETQYF
len: 15; d_gene: TRBD1; j_gene: TRBJ2-4; abundance: -; v_gene: TRBV7-8; CDR3nt: TGTGCCAGCAGCGAAAGAGGACAGGGGTGGGACATTCAGTACTTC; CDR3aa: CASSERGQGWDIQYF
len: 16; d_gene: -; j_gene: TRBJ2-7; abundance: -; v_gene: TRBV7-9; CDR3nt: TGTGCCAGCAGCTTAGCGCAGCGGCAATCCTCCTACGAGCAGTACTTC; CDR3aa: CASSLAQRQSSYEQYF